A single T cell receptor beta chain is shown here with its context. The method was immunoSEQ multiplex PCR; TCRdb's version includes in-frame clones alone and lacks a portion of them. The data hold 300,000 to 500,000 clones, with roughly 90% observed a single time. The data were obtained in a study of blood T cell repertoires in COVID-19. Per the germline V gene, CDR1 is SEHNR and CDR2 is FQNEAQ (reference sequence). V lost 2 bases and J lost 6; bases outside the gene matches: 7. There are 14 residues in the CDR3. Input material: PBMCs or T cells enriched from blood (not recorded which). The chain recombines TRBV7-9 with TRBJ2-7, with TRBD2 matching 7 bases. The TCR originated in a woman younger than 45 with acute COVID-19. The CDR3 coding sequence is TGTGCCAGCAGCTTAAAGGGAGGGACGGGCGAGCAGTACTTC. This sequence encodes CASSLKGGTGEQYF.